This TCR beta chain derives from a study of regulatory T cells in long-lasting Graves disease listed by TCRdb under 2021. Broadly, across the study: In the newly diagnosed Graves' disease group, patients had been taking antithyroid drugs for less than 3 months. Peripheral blood TCR sequencing and RNA sequencing compared persistent Graves' disease patients with newly diagnosed Graves' disease patients. The study took place in China and was registered as a clinical trial. A total of 35 or so samples were covered by TCR sequencing, comprising around 13 persistent and around 20 newly diagnosed Graves' disease patients. What the work shows at the level of the full study, not this receptor alone: Preferential use of TRBV28, TRBJ1-2 and TRBJ2-5 was observed in persistent disease, whereas TRBV20-1 and TRBJ2-1 were favored in newly diagnosed disease. Patients with persistent disease shared more public clonotypes (approximately 2,500) than newly diagnosed patients did (more than 900). Only the TCR beta chain was sequenced and analyzed. The study examined only peripheral blood because the primary lesion, thyroid tissue, could not be accessed. As a limitation, the authors acknowledged that the small sample size may reduce accuracy. Compared with newly diagnosed patients, patients with persistent Graves' disease had lower TCR Shannon entropy and fewer highly expanded clones, which suggests clonal expansion.

A few counts support this clonotype. The antigen it binds to is not known. One base away there is no much larger clone; base qualities are not given. To prepare the library, multiplex PCR was applied. The data were produced on an Illumina HiSeq 4000. TCR beta libraries were built with iRepertoire HTBI primers and Arm-PCR amplification of CDR3 regions. PCR products were gel purified before sequencing. Per the original workflow: Gene usage analysis of CDR3 amino acid clonotypes relied on the roughly 64 TRBV and 13 to 15 TRBJ segments identified across samples. COPE and FqMerger were used to merge filtered high-quality paired reads into contigs. BLAST was used to align contigs to the IMGT TRBV, TRBD and TRBJ reference genes, and CDR3 was defined following IMGT. Any clonotype with a frequency above 0.1% was classified as a highly expanded clone. Shannon entropy served as the measure of repertoire diversity, while the Gini coefficient captured V-J evenness. Clonotypes shared by more than one individual were considered public. TCRdb applied fastp at Q25 and MiXCR to the public reads, then kept only in-frame beta chains. Merged by CDR3 protein, the rows form single entries marked with the most common genes and DNA. TCRdb's processing, not the study's, gives the V and J calls here. In this sample the table shows under 450,000 distinct CDR3 sequences, 12% of which occur a single time. The ten largest clonotypes hold approximately 19% of the sample.

This sample's time point label indicates: newly diagnosed GD, antithyroid drugs for less than 3 months. For both TCR sequencing and RNA sequencing, RNA was extracted from PBMCs using TRIzol. The diagnosis of Graves' disease followed American Thyroid Association guidelines. Patients were recruited from an endocrinology department in Xi'an, China. Each patient gave roughly 10 milliliters of peripheral blood, collected in an EDTA anticoagulant tube. Ficoll Paque Plus density gradient separation was used to isolate PBMCs, and no further T cell sorting was done. An Agilent 2100 Bioanalyzer and agarose gel were used to assess RNA quality, and a NanoDrop 2000 was used to measure RNA concentration. Reading the germline V gene (reference sequence) gives CDR1 MNHEY and CDR2 SMNVEV. Taken from cysteine to phenylalanine, the CDR3 has 16 residues. Only CDR3 DNA is held: 48 bases, read in frame from base 1. Here V drops 5 bases and J drops 0 bases, and the junction holds 6 bases not matched to any gene.

This sample was also put to use in a study of T cells in Graves' hyperthyroidism and ophthalmopathy. As the second study states: Graves' hyperthyroidism was defined as stable when no progression to ophthalmopathy occurred over 18 months of follow-up. The hyperthyroidism patients were between 18 and 65 years old and newly diagnosed, with a disease duration of less than 2 months. The study excluded patients with uncontrolled infections, other autoimmune diseases, pregnancy or lactation. Clinical symptoms, serum thyroxine and TRAb, thyroid ultrasound, and orbital computed tomography formed the basis for the diagnoses. The first round of RT-PCR for the TCR CDR3 was performed with the HTBI primer set and the Qiagen OneStep RT-PCR kit. Most expanded thyroid clonotypes (frequency above 0.001) were also detected in blood, suggesting blood repertoires may reflect thyroid immune responses. Ophthalmopathy was separated from stable hyperthyroidism by a 13 V-J signature model, with over 85% sensitivity and approximately 81% specificity obtained in cross-validation and 80%/75% obtained in testing. During validation, the model predicted progression to ophthalmopathy a median of about 6.5 months ahead of onset, with 60% to 71% sensitivity and 72% to 85% specificity. A discovery cohort of roughly 100 patients, about 40 with Graves' ophthalmopathy and more than 55 with stable Graves' hyperthyroidism, was used to find distinguishing TCR V-J signatures. Prospective prediction of ophthalmopathy was tested in an independent validation cohort of fewer than 20 hyperthyroidism patients and 15 to 17 patients who later progressed to ophthalmopathy. The approximately 97 discovery patients were randomly divided into training and test sets at a 7:3 ratio. In more than 5 Graves' hyperthyroidism patients, the study also compared T-cell repertoires from thyroid tissue with T-cell repertoires from blood. Once sampling was done, hyperthyroidism patients were given methimazole at a starting dose of 30 mg daily, whereas ophthalmopathy patients were given high-dose intravenous methylprednisolone. Libraries were constructed in a second round of multiplex PCR, after which size selection and purification were carried out. Sequencing of the libraries was done on an Illumina HiSeq2000 using paired-end 100 bp reads. Raw data were processed with SOAPnuke, discarding reads with adapters, uncalled bases, mean Phred below 15, or no exact constant-primer or identifier match. High-quality paired reads were merged with COPE v1.2.5, and unique nucleotide sequences were defined as clonotypes. MiTCR v1.1 was used to align the clonotypes against IMGT TRBV, TRBD and TRBJ reference segments. Analysis was restricted to V-J combinations with a frequency above 0.0001, which covered 98% to 99.2% of repertoires. The TCS score was defined as F50 (clonal expansion) divided by E x V (chaos), with BLOSUM62-based TCRdist calculated between CDR3 peptides within each V-J. Welch's t-statistics and random forest reduced approximately 520 V-J features to some 14, which were used in a naive Bayes classifier (R e1071). No statistical method was used to fix the sample size in advance, and group allocation was not hidden from the investigators. The paper describes TCR Vbeta CDR3 sequencing of about 140 peripheral blood samples, made up of 43 ophthalmopathy patients, around 78 hyperthyroidism patients and 17 progressor patients.

The TCR was taken from a woman younger than 35 with Graves disease. Donor details come from another sample of the same person, matched by shared clones. Sequenced material: peripheral blood mononuclear cells (PBMCs), taken at new diagnosis, from a patient treated with antithyroid drugs. Recombination connected TRBV27 to TRBJ2-2, with 7 junctional bases fitting TRBD1. This receptor has the CDR3 CASSHADRANTGELFF. In nucleotide form, the sequence is TGTGCCAGCAGTCACGCCGACAGGGCGAACACCGGGGAGCTGTTTTTT.